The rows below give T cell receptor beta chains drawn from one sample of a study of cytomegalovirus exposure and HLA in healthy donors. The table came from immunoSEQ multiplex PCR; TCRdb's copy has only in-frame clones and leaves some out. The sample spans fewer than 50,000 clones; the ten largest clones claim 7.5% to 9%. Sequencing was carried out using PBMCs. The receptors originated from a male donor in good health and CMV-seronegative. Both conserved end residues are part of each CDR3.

CASTDRDGMNTEAFF	15	TRBJ1-1	TRBV5-1
CASSPQKGAHEQYF	14	TRBJ2-7	TRBV7-3
CASSPGTGRRYGYTF	15	TRBJ1-2	TRBV19
CASSVAGGPNEQFF	14	TRBJ2-1	TRBV4-1
CASTSLWRDTIYF	13	TRBJ1-3	TRBV10-2
CASSPPTSGSTYEQFF	16	TRBJ2-1	TRBV9
CASLPGGQGEKLFF	14	TRBJ1-4	TRBV2
CASSERGALQETQYF	15	TRBJ2-5	TRBV2
CAARDLSSYEQYF	13	TRBJ2-7	TRBV10-2
CASSGTSGFTGELFF	15	TRBJ2-2	TRBV4-2
CASSEGGGHSGNTIYF	16	TRBJ1-3	TRBV25-1
CASSEAGGVWDRGRALYEQYF	21	TRBJ2-7	TRBV2
CASSGNPGTSGRHEQYF	17	TRBJ2-7	TRBV19
CASSLDLRQGSGNTIYF	17	TRBJ1-3	TRBV11-2
CASSPARADTQYF	13	TRBJ2-3	TRBV18
CASPRQYNQPQHF	13	TRBJ1-5	TRBV2
CASSIDGGNEQFF	13	TRBJ2-1	TRBV19
CASSSFPEETQYF	13	TRBJ2-5	TRBV7-8